One sample yielded the 11 T cell receptor beta chains listed below, sequenced in a study of graft-versus-host responses after intestinal transplantation. Sequenced by immunoSEQ multiplex PCR; TCRdb stores in-frame clones only, minus some. The sample lists almost 70,000 clones; roughly 92% were seen once. This material consisted of bone marrow, taken almost 750 days after intestinal transplantation. The receptor set was obtained from a human patient who received an intestinal transplant, so some T cells may come from the graft donor.

The J gene is TRBJ2-5, the V gene TRBV7-2, with D unresolved. The CDR3 is 14 residues long. Trimming removed 8 bases from V and 5 bases from J, with 18 bases in between. Germline CDR1 is SGHTA and CDR2 is FQGNSA. In DNA form, the CDR3 reads TGTGCCAGCGGAGAAGTGGTTGCTCATGAGACCCAGTACTTC. It codes for CASGEVVAHETQYF.

CDR3: CASSGWMGGPDSTGELFF. The CDR3 DNA is TGTGCCAGCAGCGGGTGGATGGGGGGCCCCGATAGCACCGGGGAGCTGTTTTTT. V gene TRBV11-2 combines with J gene TRBJ2-2; TRBD1 or TRBD2 may be the D gene (6 bases each). Germline V gene data show CDR1 as SGHAT and CDR2 as FQNNGV. The CDR3 covers 18 residues. V was clipped by 5 bases and J by 4 bases, with 23 bases between them.

The rearrangement joins TRBV19 to TRBJ1-3; 7 nucleotides agree with TRBD1. The CDR3 has 18 amino acids. Unmatched junction bases numbered 10, after V lost 2 bases and J lost 0 bases. Germline CDR1 LNHDA, CDR2 SQIVND (reference sequence). The CDR3 nucleotides are TGTGCCAGTAGTATATCGGGGACAGCGAGACACTCTGGAAACACCATATATTTT. Encoded protein: CASSISGTARHSGNTIYF.

The V and J genes are TRBV6-5 and TRBJ2-3; D gene uncertain. The CDR3 has 13 amino acids. CDR1 is MNHEY and CDR2 is SVGAGI in the germline V gene. Trimming left V 0 bases short and J 0 bases short, with 1 base between. This CDR3 is CASSYSSTDTQYF. In nucleotides, the CDR3 is TGTGCCAGCAGTTACTCAAGCACAGATACGCAGTATTTT.

V and J are TRBV10-1 and TRBJ2-7; D may be TRBD2 (6 bases). Germline V gene data show CDR1 as WNHNN and CDR2 as SYGVQD (reference sequence). V was shortened by 0 bases and J by 3 bases, with 9 bases between the two germline ends. CDR3 size: 14 residues. The CDR3 coding sequence is TGCGCCAGCAGTGAGTCGGGGGGAAACTACGAGCAGTACTTC. Its translation: CASSESGGNYEQYF.

This clone has only one observation. J is TRBJ2-7 and V is TRBV6-5, with D uncertain. The V and J ends lost 5 bases and 3 bases respectively, with 14 bases between them. Germline lookup yields CDR1 MNHEY and CDR2 SVGAGI. The CDR3 is made up of 14 amino acids. CDR3 region: CASSEVQLHYEQYF. The CDR3 DNA reads TGTGCCAGCAGTGAGGTACAGTTACACTACGAGCAGTACTTC.

This chain links TRBV12-5 with TRBJ2-1, with D unresolved. This CDR3 is 12 amino acids long. V gave up 3 bases and J gave up 8 bases, with 8 bases separating them. Germline-derived CDR1 and CDR2 are LGHNT and FRNRAP. The CDR3 sequence is CASGFLGYEQFF. CDR3 sequence (DNA): TGTGCTAGTGGTTTCTTAGGATATGAGCAGTTCTTC.

The chain uses TRBV7-9 and TRBJ2-7; 10 nucleotides match TRBD2. Germline V gene lookup returns CDR1 SEHNR and CDR2 FQNEAQ (reference sequence). The V segment lost 5 bases and the J segment 3 bases; nucleotides outside the gene matches: 10. CDR3 length: 16 residues. This CDR3 is CASSPTGLAEYYEQYF. The CDR3 DNA sequence: TGTGCCAGCAGCCCTACCGGACTAGCGGAATACTACGAGCAGTACTTC.

The chain recombines TRBV21-1 with TRBJ1-6; whether TRBD1, the table's D call, matches the DNA was not checked. TRBV21-1 counts as a pseudogene. This CDR3 contains 18 residues. DNA for the CDR3: TGTGCCAGCAGCAAAATGAACCCGCCGGGACAGCCATATTCACCCCTCCACTTT. Translating it yields CASSKMNPPGQPYSPLHF.

In this sample, this clone turned up a few times. The chain recombines TRBV15 with TRBJ1-1, with no clear D. The CDR3 contains 12 residues. CDR1 LNHNV and CDR2 YYDKDF come from the germline V gene (reference sequence). V gave up 5 bases and J gave up 9 bases, with 13 bases separating them. The DNA for the CDR3 is TGTGCCACCAGCGCCACGCTTAATAAAGCTTTCTTT. Translation: CATSATLNKAFF.

CDR3 sequence reads: CASSDDGGTDTQYF. The CDR3 DNA sequence: TGTGCCAGCAGTGATGATGGGGGAACAGATACGCAGTATTTT. This sequence joins TRBV6-1 and TRBJ2-3; D is possibly TRBD1 or TRBD2 (5 bases each). The length of the CDR3 is 14 residues. V lost 3 bases and J lost 3, with 10 bases in between. CDR1 and CDR2 (germline): MNHNS, SASEGT.